This TCR beta chain appears in the sequencing data of a study of technical replicates of blood from four donors. Trimming cost V 0 bases and J 0 bases, with 12 bases left between them. Germline values: CDR1 LGHNA, CDR2 YSLEER. This CDR3 has 16 amino acids. TCRdb's copy holds only in-frame clones and misses some; the assay was immunoSEQ multiplex PCR. Of about 81,000 clones listed, approximately 75% are singletons. Sequenced: PBMCs. The chain carries TRBV4-3 and TRBJ2-7; D gene uncertain. This TCR came from a human donor in good health. Some clones in this sample may be carry-over from other donors' samples. The CDR3 DNA sequence: TGCGCCAGCAGCCAAGATTTCCTCCCTCCCTCCTACGAGCAGTACTTC. It specifies CASSQDFLPPSYEQYF.